This T cell receptor beta chain was profiled in a study of cytomegalovirus exposure and HLA in healthy donors. The CDR3 covers 14 residues. Germline CDR1 reads SGHTA; CDR2 reads FQGTGA. V gave up 1 base and J gave up 0 bases, with 6 bases separating them. PCR involved 60 Vbeta and 13 Jbeta primers. The protocol was immunoSEQ multiplex PCR, while the TCRdb copy is restricted to in-frame clones and leaves out a portion. Of fewer than 200,000 clones in the sample, about 80% are singletons; the top ten hold under 0.8%. Sequenced material: PBMCs. J is TRBJ1-1 and V is TRBV7-3, with D hard to call. This TCR was sampled from a boy aged 5-17 years in good health and CMV-seronegative. CDR3: CASSLSPVNTEAFF. In DNA form, the CDR3 reads TGTGCCAGCAGCTTAAGTCCGGTGAACACTGAAGCTTTCTTT.